One and the same sample provided the 30 T cell receptor beta chains below, sequenced in a study of T cell clusters in autoimmune cytopenias. Multiplex touch-down PCR amplified TRB using TRB-A and TRB-B pools in one tube. TCRdb re-called the multiplex PCR reads; every CDR3 protein appears as one record, without DNA. The clone table shows approximately 11,000 distinct CDR3 sequences, with the ten largest holding roughly a quarter. Roughly 40,000 genome equivalents of blood DNA were amplified for TRB. This sample also belongs to another study, concerning T cell repertoires in aging, cancer and after chemotherapy.

Sequencing input: peripheral blood. The receptors come from a human donor in good health.

J is TRBJ1-4 and V is TRBV12-3 or TRBV12-4. The CDR3 length is 13 residues. The CDR3 here is CASSYPAGEKLFF.

V usage is TRBV4-3 and J usage is TRBJ1-4; the D gene TCRdb calls, TRBD1, cannot be checked with no DNA. The CDR3 loop spans 15 amino acids. Germline lookup yields CDR1 LGHNA and CDR2 YSLEER. The CDR3 here is CASSQGTGRTEKLFF.

The rearrangement links TRBV5-4 to TRBJ2-2; checking the TCRdb D call of TRBD2 is not possible without DNA. Per the germline V gene, CDR1 is SGHNT and CDR2 is YYREEE (reference sequence). This CDR3 has 15 amino acids. This CDR3 is CASSSRTSSTGELFF.

This clonotype is labeled medium-sized based on frequency. The chain couples TRBV29-1 to TRBJ2-7; the TCRdb call, TRBD1, lacks DNA for checking. Germline CDR1 reads SQVTM; CDR2 reads ANQGSEA. This CDR3 contains 13 residues. CDR3 amino acids: CSVVNRGTGEQYF.

The chain joins TRBV20-1 to TRBJ1-1; TCRdb reports TRBD1, a call that lacks DNA to check it against. This CDR3 region has 12 residues. The germline V gene encodes CDR1 DFQATT and CDR2 SNEGSKA (reference sequence). The CDR3: CSARETGDEAFF.

The chain recombines TRBV5-4 with TRBJ2-7; lacking DNA, the TRBD1 call made by TCRdb goes unchecked. Germline V gene data show CDR1 as SGHNT and CDR2 as YYREEE (reference sequence). The CDR3 is 14 amino acids. CDR3 sequence reads: CASRPDQGVYEQYF.

The rearrangement joins TRBV12-3 or TRBV12-4 to TRBJ2-1; TCRdb proposes TRBD2, but this gene call is untestable without DNA. This CDR3 region has 13 residues. CDR3 residues: CASRTGTSGEQFF.

The chain links TRBV6-5 to TRBJ1-6; TCRdb names TRBD1, which stays unverified in the absence of DNA. Germline V gene lookup returns CDR1 MNHEY and CDR2 SVGAGI. The CDR3 has 13 residues. CDR3 sequence reads: CASRRGQSSPLHF.

The chain is built from TRBV30 and TRBJ2-4. CDR3 length: 14 amino acids. The germline gives CDR1 GTSNPN, CDR2 SVGIG (reference sequence). The CDR3 reads CAWSVRLAKNIQYF.

CDR3: CASSYLAVQAPQYF. This chain connects TRBV6-5 to TRBJ2-3. This CDR3 region has 14 residues. Germline CDR1 and CDR2: MNHEY and SVGAGI.

This rearrangement joins TRBV6-2 or TRBV6-3 to TRBJ2-7; checking the TCRdb D call of TRBD1 is not possible without DNA. In germline, CDR1 is MNHEY, CDR2 SVGEGT. The CDR3 totals 14 residues. The CDR3: CASSRQGLTYEQYF.

This clonotype is identified as medium-sized from frequency. V and J are TRBV29-1 and TRBJ2-2; TCRdb reports TRBD2, a call that lacks DNA to check it against. CDR1 and CDR2 from the germline V gene are SQVTM and ANQGSEA. This CDR3 has 17 residues. CDR3 protein: CSVVTSGGAANTGELFF.

The gene calls are TRBV10-1 and TRBJ2-1. Germline CDR1 WNHNN, CDR2 SYGVQD (reference sequence). The CDR3 covers 14 residues. The CDR3 here is CASSESMGYNEQFF.

The gene calls are TRBV18 and TRBJ1-1; TCRdb lists TRBD1, though no DNA is available to test this call. Looked up from germline, CDR1 is KGHSH and CDR2 is LQKENI. The CDR3 is made up of 14 amino acids. The chain's CDR3 is CASTKTGVATEAFF.

V gene TRBV30 combines with J gene TRBJ1-2; absent DNA, TCRdb's TRBD1 call cannot be checked. Per the germline V gene, CDR1 is GTSNPN and CDR2 is SVGIG (reference sequence). This CDR3 is 12 amino acids long. CDR3 amino acids: CAWVRGGSGYTF.

The rearrangement uses TRBV6-5 and TRBJ1-2; TCRdb gives TRBD1 as the D gene, but with no DNA this cannot be confirmed. In germline, CDR1 is MNHEY, CDR2 SVGAGI. The CDR3 loop spans 15 amino acids. The CDR3 reads CASSYSDRGPSGYTF.

V and J are TRBV12-3 or TRBV12-4 and TRBJ2-7; TCRdb's D call of TRBD1 is untestable without DNA. The CDR3 spans 13 residues. The CDR3 loop is CASSFPGGYEQYF.

This chain uses TRBV30 with TRBJ2-7; the TCRdb D gene call, TRBD1, has no DNA to confirm it. Germline V lookup: CDR1 GTSNPN, CDR2 SVGIG (reference sequence). The CDR3 runs to 13 residues. The CDR3 protein is CAWSVRDRGPSDF.

The chain has TRBV7-9 and TRBJ2-1; with no DNA, the TCRdb D assignment of TRBD2 cannot be verified. This CDR3 has 20 residues. CDR1 and CDR2 (germline): SEHNR, FQNEAQ (reference sequence). CDR3: CASRSPGKLAGASSYNEQFF.

The V gene is TRBV12-3 or TRBV12-4, the J gene TRBJ2-1. This CDR3 is built from 12 residues. The CDR3 loop is CASSLMDNEQFF.

The J gene is TRBJ1-1, the V gene TRBV15; TCRdb selects TRBD1, and the lack of DNA leaves this call unchecked. The germline V gene encodes CDR1 LNHNV and CDR2 YYDKDF (reference sequence). The CDR3 consists of 14 residues. The CDR3 sequence is CATSGTFRNTEAFF.

The rearrangement uses TRBV12-3 or TRBV12-4 and TRBJ2-2. The CDR3 is 13 residues long. The CDR3 loop is CASSLAGPGELFF.

The genes are TRBV6-6 and TRBJ2-1; TCRdb's D call of TRBD2 is untestable without DNA. The CDR3 length is 17 residues. Germline CDR1 reads MNHNY; CDR2 reads SVGAGI (reference sequence). CDR3 region: CASSYTGLAGGPYEQFF.

The chain has TRBV10-3 and TRBJ2-5; the D call of TRBD2 rests on TCRdb alone, since no DNA is present to check it. Germline CDR1 is ENHRY and CDR2 is SYGVKD. CDR3 size: 16 residues. The chain's CDR3 is CAISELSPGAQETQYF.

The chain uses TRBV30 and TRBJ2-3; no DNA is available, so the TRBD2 call from TCRdb remains unchecked. Looked up from germline, CDR1 is GTSNPN and CDR2 is SVGIG (reference sequence). The CDR3 totals 15 residues. The CDR3 loop reads CAWSVLRVGKDTQYF.

This clonotype is identified as medium-sized from frequency. The chain couples TRBV10-3 to TRBJ2-2; as DNA is missing, the TRBD1 call by TCRdb cannot be tested. CDR3 size: 18 residues. Germline V gene data show CDR1 as ENHRY and CDR2 as SYGVKD. CDR3: CAIRPLGLGQGLTGELFF.

This sequence joins TRBV18 and TRBJ2-2; the D call of TRBD1 rests on TCRdb alone, since no DNA is present to check it. CDR1 KGHSH and CDR2 LQKENI come from the germline V gene. CDR3 length: 15 amino acids. CDR3 sequence reads: CASSPGTGTGGELFF.

According to its frequency, this clonotype is medium-sized (0.01 to 0.1%). The chain combines TRBV6-5 with TRBJ1-2; the D call of TRBD1 rests on TCRdb alone, since no DNA is present to check it. Per germline, CDR1 MNHEY and CDR2 SVGAGI. The CDR3 has 15 residues. The CDR3 region is CASSEVTGSQIGYTF.

V and J are TRBV27 and TRBJ1-1; TCRdb's assignment of TRBD1 cannot be checked, as there is no DNA. Germline V gives CDR1 MNHEY, CDR2 SMNVEV (reference sequence). CDR3 size: 13 residues. The CDR3 reads CASSLTPNTEAFF.

This chain links TRBV5-1 with TRBJ2-7; the TCRdb call, TRBD1, lacks DNA for checking. This CDR3 has 13 amino acids. Germline V gives CDR1 SGHRS, CDR2 YFSETQ. CDR3 region: CASSLTGTYEQYF.